Shown below are 24 T cell receptor beta chains from a single sample sequenced in a study of blood T cell repertoires in COVID-19. Assay: immunoSEQ multiplex PCR; the TCRdb copy retains only in-frame clones and omits some. The sample contains about 42,000 clones, 70% to 90% of which appear only once. Input material: peripheral blood. The origin of the receptors is a human donor in a cohort sampled during active COVID-19.

This rearrangement joins TRBV5-5 to TRBJ1-2; D gene ambiguous. V gave up 1 base and J gave up 5 bases, with 15 bases separating them. There are 15 residues in the CDR3. Germline CDR1 reads SGHKS; CDR2 reads YYEKEE (reference sequence). Here the CDR3 DNA reads TGTGCCAGCAGCTTGAGCGCGTCTGGAGGGTATGGCTACACCTTC. Its protein product is CASSLSASGGYGYTF.

The chain combines TRBV28 with TRBJ1-1; D may be TRBD1 (6 bases). V lost 1 base and J 1 base, leaving 10 bases between the germline ends. The length of the CDR3 is 15 residues. Germline loops: CDR1 MDHEN, CDR2 SYDVKM. The CDR3 region is CASSLSPTGNTEAFF. The CDR3 coding sequence is TGTGCCAGCAGTTTATCCCCGACAGGGAACACTGAAGCTTTCTTT.

Turning to this clone: Other DNA sequences in this sample translate to the same CDR3. The V and J genes are TRBV7-9 and TRBJ2-5; perhaps TRBD2 as D (6 bases). CDR1 is SEHNR and CDR2 is FQNEAQ in the germline V gene (reference sequence). This CDR3 contains 15 residues. The V and J ends lost 2 bases and 5 bases respectively, with 15 bases between them. The CDR3 spells CASSLRRGNQETQYF. CDR3 DNA: TGTGCCAGCAGCTTAAGGAGGGGAAATCAGGAGACCCAGTACTTC. The whole variable domain, remainder taken from reference TRBV7-9 and TRBJ2-5, is DTGVSQNPRHKITKRGQNVTFRCDPISEHNRLYWYRQTLGQGPEFLTYFQNEAQLEKSRLLSDRFSAERPKGSFSTLEIQRTEQGDSAMYLCASSLRRGNQETQYFGPGTRLLVL.

The V gene is TRBV3-1 (or the pseudogene TRBV3-2), the J gene TRBJ1-2, with D possibly matching TRBD1 (6 bases). V was shortened by 1 base and J by 4 bases, with 10 bases between the two germline ends. Germline CDR1 and CDR2: LGHDT and YNNKEL (reference sequence). The CDR3 length is 14 residues. CDR3 amino acids: CASSQAVGGYGYTF. The CDR3 DNA sequence: TGTGCCAGCAGCCAAGCTGTAGGGGGCTATGGCTACACCTTC.

This chain uses TRBV6-1 with TRBJ2-4, with D perhaps matching TRBD1 (6 bases). The CDR3 is 14 residues long. Germline CDR1 reads MNHNS; CDR2 reads SASEGT. V lost 2 bases, J lost 5 bases, and 10 bases lay in between. CDR3 nucleotide sequence: TGTGCCAGCAGTGAACCAGGGGCTCAAAACATTCAGTACTTC. It codes for CASSEPGAQNIQYF.

The chain has TRBV6-5 and TRBJ1-1; D possibly corresponds to TRBD1 (6 bases). V dropped 0 bases and J dropped 8 bases, with 10 bases sitting between them. CDR3 length equals 13 residues. The germline CDR1 and CDR2 sequences are MNHEY and SVGAGI. CDR3 nucleotides: TGTGCCAGCAGTTACTCCAGGGGATCCGAAGCTTTCTTT. It is translated as CASSYSRGSEAFF.

This clone has just one count. The chain recombines TRBV9 with TRBJ2-5; D might be TRBD1 (5 bases). Trimming shortened V by 4 bases and J by 1 base, and 11 bases separated the two germline ends. Germline V gene data show CDR1 as SGDLS and CDR2 as YYNGEE. This CDR3 contains 14 residues. CDR3 DNA sequence: TGTGCCAGCAGCATGGGGCGTGGCCAAGAGACCCAGTACTTC. Its translation is CASSMGRGQETQYF.

This clone has a handful of counts. V is TRBV6-1 and J is TRBJ1-5, with D possibly being TRBD1 (6 bases). Trimming stripped 3 bases from V and 9 bases from J, with 15 bases between. Germline CDR1 reads MNHNS; CDR2 reads SASEGT. This CDR3 is 14 amino acids long. Written as DNA, the CDR3 is TGTGCCAGCAGTGACGCTGGGGGCCCCAGGCCCCAGCATTTT. It translates to CASSDAGGPRPQHF.

There are a few counts of this clone. V is TRBV9 and J is TRBJ2-5; possible D gene TRBD1, 6 bases. Germline CDR1 SGDLS, CDR2 YYNGEE. Trimming left V 2 bases short and J 5 bases short, with 10 bases between. CDR3 size: 13 residues. CDR3 in DNA: TGTGCCAGCAGCGTCCAGGGGACGGAGACCCAGTACTTC. Protein product: CASSVQGTETQYF.

The chain joins TRBV30 to TRBJ1-1, with 10 bases fitting TRBD1. The CDR3 is made up of 13 amino acids. Germline CDR1 reads GTSNPN; CDR2 reads SVGIG (reference sequence). Trimming at V came to 2 bases and at J to 6 bases, leaving 3 bases not matched to a gene. In DNA form, the CDR3 reads TGTGCCTGGAGTAGAGGACAGGGGGCTGAAGCTTTCTTT. Translated: CAWSRGQGAEAFF.

The genes are TRBV5-1 and TRBJ2-5; 15 bases agree with TRBD2. CDR1 SGHRS and CDR2 YFSETQ come from the germline V gene. CDR3 length: 17 amino acids. The V gene end was trimmed by 4 bases and the J gene end by 1 base; junction bases not matched to a gene: 5. CDR3 bases: TGCGCCAGCAGCCCGGGGACTAGCGGGGGGTTCCAAGAGACCCAGTACTTC. This sequence encodes CASSPGTSGGFQETQYF.

The chain joins TRBV10-3 to TRBJ2-7; maybe TRBD2 (5 bases). CDR3 size: 14 residues. Germline values: CDR1 ENHRY, CDR2 SYGVKD. The germline V and J ends were trimmed by 10 bases and 0 bases, with 16 bases remaining between them. The DNA of the CDR3 is TGTGCCAGCCATGGACTGGGAAGCTCCTACGAGCAGTACTTC. It translates to CASHGLGSSYEQYF.

The V gene is TRBV2, the J gene TRBJ2-2, with a possible D match to TRBD1 (5 bases). CDR1 and CDR2 from the germline V gene are SNHLY and FYNNEI. The CDR3 extends over 15 amino acids. Trimming stripped 3 bases from V and 2 bases from J, with 10 bases between. As DNA, the CDR3 is TGTGCCAGCAGTGAGGACATTTCCAACACCGGGGAGCTGTTTTTT. This codes for CASSEDISNTGELFF.

The chain is built from TRBV5-1 and TRBJ1-3, with a weak D call TRBD1 (5 bases). The germline CDR1 and CDR2 sequences are SGHRS and YFSETQ. The CDR3 is 16 residues long. V was trimmed by 2 bases and J by 0 bases, leaving 12 bases between them. CDR3 sequence (DNA): TGCGCCAGCAGCTTACAGGTGAAGAGCTCTGGAAACACCATATATTTT. Its translation: CASSLQVKSSGNTIYF.

This chain joins TRBV6-2 or TRBV6-3 and TRBJ1-5; D is uncertain. Deletions cut 4 bases from V and 6 bases from J, with 16 bases between. The germline gives CDR1 MNHEY, CDR2 SVGEGT. This CDR3 spans 15 amino acids. The CDR3 nucleotides are TGTGCCAGCAGTTGGGTTGCGGAGGGTACTCAGCCCCAGCATTTT. Protein sequence: CASSWVAEGTQPQHF.

This clone was seen just once. The CDR3 loop is CASSPKFGQSNSPLHF. In nucleotides, the CDR3 is TGTGCCAGCAGCCCAAAATTCGGACAGTCTAATTCACCCCTCCACTTT. The chain combines TRBV7-2 with TRBJ1-6; perhaps TRBD1 as D (6 bases). Germline V gives CDR1 SGHTA, CDR2 FQGNSA. The CDR3 is 16 amino acids. V lost 5 bases to trimming and J lost 6 bases, with 17 bases between them.

The rearrangement uses TRBV30 and TRBJ1-5, with D perhaps TRBD1 (5 bases). Per the germline V gene, CDR1 is GTSNPN and CDR2 is SVGIG (reference sequence). This CDR3 region has 13 residues. The V gene lost 0 bases and the J gene lost 7 bases, with 10 bases spanning the gap. This CDR3 reads CAWSVTGEQPQHF. CDR3 in DNA: TGTGCCTGGAGTGTAACGGGGGAACAGCCCCAGCATTTT.

V usage is TRBV4-2 and J usage is TRBJ2-2; 14 bases line up with TRBD2. V lost 3 bases and J lost 2; bases outside the gene matches: 17. From germline, CDR1 is LGHNA and CDR2 YNFKEQ. The CDR3 has 22 amino acids. As DNA, the CDR3 is TGTGCCAGCAGCCATTGGGTTGGCCGTGGACTAGCGGGGGGCTTAAACACCGGGGAGCTGTTTTTT. It codes for CASSHWVGRGLAGGLNTGELFF.

V and J are TRBV5-1 and TRBJ2-1, with D perhaps matching TRBD1 (6 bases). This CDR3 is built from 15 residues. CDR1 SGHRS and CDR2 YFSETQ come from the germline V gene. Trimming left V 0 bases short and J 4 bases short, with 11 bases between. DNA for the CDR3: TGCGCCAGCAGCTTGGAACGGACAGTTTACAATGAGCAGTTCTTC. Its translation: CASSLERTVYNEQFF.

The chain is built from TRBV15 and TRBJ1-1; 7 bases fit TRBD1. The ends lost 3 bases at V and 3 bases at J; junction bases unmatched: 7. The CDR3 covers 15 residues. CDR1 and CDR2 from the germline V gene are LNHNV and YYDKDF (reference sequence). CDR3 sequence (DNA): TGTGCCACCAGCAGGGAGGACAGGAGTCACACTGAAGCTTTCTTT. Its translation is CATSREDRSHTEAFF. Full variable domain (remainder filled in from reference TRBV15 and TRBJ1-1): DAMVIQNPRYQVTQFGKPVTLSCSQTLNHNVMYWYQQKSSQAPKLLFHYYDKDFNNEADTPDNFQSRRPNTSFCFLDIRSPGLGDTAMYLCATSREDRSHTEAFFGQGTRLTVV.

V gene TRBV16 combines with J gene TRBJ1-1; 8 positions match TRBD1. Trimming cost V 3 bases and J 4 bases; bases outside gene matches: 7. Germline CDR1 KGHSY, CDR2 FQNENV. CDR3 size: 15 residues. This CDR3 reads CASSQTGEGLTEAFF. The CDR3 DNA sequence: TGTGCCAGCAGCCAGACAGGGGAGGGCCTCACTGAAGCTTTCTTT.

The chain couples TRBV5-1 to TRBJ2-3, with 12 positions matching TRBD2. Per the germline V gene, CDR1 is SGHRS and CDR2 is YFSETQ. V lost 0 bases to trimming and J lost 2 bases; unmatched junction nucleotides: 4. This CDR3 comprises 17 residues. CDR3 protein: CASSLASGGANTDTQYF. DNA of the CDR3: TGCGCCAGCAGCTTGGCTAGCGGGGGGGCGAACACAGATACGCAGTATTTT.

The rearrangement uses TRBV4-2 and TRBJ1-2; no clear D. The CDR3 loop spans 13 amino acids. V lost 0 bases, J lost 1 base, and 3 bases lay in between. The germline CDR1 and CDR2 sequences are LGHNA and YNFKEQ. The CDR3 DNA follows: TGTGCCAGCAGCCAAGACCTTAACTATGGCTACACCTTC. Protein: CASSQDLNYGYTF.

The rearrangement links TRBV5-1 to TRBJ1-2; no definite D call. V was clipped by 2 bases and J by 7 bases, with 18 bases between them. CDR3 size: 15 residues. Germline V gene sequence: CDR1 SGHRS, CDR2 YFSETQ. CDR3 region: CASSLKGGYDGGYTF. CDR3 bases: TGCGCCAGCAGCTTAAAGGGAGGGTATGATGGTGGCTACACCTTC.